This T cell receptor beta chain originates from a study of shared clonotypes between healthy human individuals. Findings of the study overall: Memory subsets had estimated richness that was generally smaller than that of naive subsets.

Splitting of CD4+ cells produced CD45RA+ naive and CD45RA-negative memory subsets. Details on this clone: Its target is not known.

V shed 3 bases, J shed 7 bases, and the junction held 6 bases outside the gene matches. In germline, CDR1 is MNHEY, CDR2 SMNVEV (reference sequence). The CDR3 has 16 amino acids. Execution of the assay was at deep level. Measured with immunoSEQ multiplex PCR; TCRdb has only the in-frame clones, and not every one. The sample contains some 630,000 clones, approximately 79% of which appear only once. The V and J genes are TRBV27 and TRBJ2-3; 14 nucleotides match TRBD2. What was sequenced was memory CD4+ T cells sorted from blood. Documented subset: CD45RA-negative fraction. The receptor comes from a woman in her twenties or thirties in good health. CDR3 nucleotides: TGTGCCAGCAGTTTTTTGACTAGCGGGAGGGAGAATACGCAGTATTTT. Protein product: CASSFLTSGRENTQYF.